Below are 16 T cell receptor beta chains sequenced from a single sample in a study of prognosis after radiotherapy for stage I lung cancer. From genomic DNA, TCR beta CDR3 was amplified by two-round multiplex PCR. The authors ran first-round PCR with primers specific to each TRBV and TRBJ gene. TCRdb processed the multiplex PCR reads anew with MiXCR; each CDR3 protein has one entry. The data contain fewer than 40,000 distinct CDR3 sequences, less than 35% of them singletons. Material: PBMCs, obtained before or after stereotactic body radiation therapy (not recorded which). These receptors originate from a donor at least 50 years old with non-small cell lung cancer.

Of note for this clonotype: Its ends do not fully match the called genes, so a read error is possible. The chain links TRBV7-9 to TRBJ2-3; a weak D match, TRBD1 (5 bases). This CDR3 has 15 residues. Germline CDR1 is SEHNR and CDR2 is FQNEAQ (reference sequence). The chain's CDR3 is CVSTLGVTGTDTQYF. CDR3 bases: TGTGTCAGCACCTTAGGGGTAACGGGCACAGATACGCAGTATTTT.

Of note for this clonotype: With a much larger clone just one base away, this may be a read error. The chain uses TRBV6-4 and TRBJ2-1; 7 nucleotides agree with TRBD2. From germline, CDR1 is MRHNA and CDR2 SNTAGT. The CDR3 loop spans 16 amino acids. CDR3 protein: CASIDSSGREKDEQFF. In nucleotides, the CDR3 is TGTGCCAGCATTGACTCGAGCGGGCGGGAGAAGGATGAGCAGTTCTTC.

In its sample, this clonotype was seen many times. This chain uses TRBV3-1 with TRBJ1-1, with unresolved D. The CDR3 spans 13 residues. The V gene's germline CDR1 is LGHDT and CDR2 YNNKEL (reference sequence). Between the trimmed V and J ends, which lost 5 bases and 1 base, there was a span of 8 bases. For the CDR3, the DNA is TGTGCCAGCAGCTACGACTGGAACACTGAAGCTTTCTTT. Protein product: CASSYDWNTEAFF. The full variable domain, rest sourced from reference TRBV3-1 and TRBJ1-1, is DTAVSQTPKYLVTQMGNDKSIKCEQNLGHDTMYWYKQDSKKFLKIMFSYNNKELIINETVPNRFSPKSPDKAHLNLHINSLELGDSAVYFCASSYDWNTEAFFGQGTRLTVV.

In its sample, this clonotype was seen many times. The chain carries TRBV12-3 or TRBV12-4 and TRBJ1-1; D is uncertain. This CDR3 has 12 amino acids. V lost 6 bases to trimming and J lost 4 bases, with 9 bases between them. CDR3 sequence (DNA): TGTGCCAGCAGGACATCGAGCACTGAAGCTTTCTTT. Protein product: CASRTSSTEAFF.

Note on this clonotype: This may be a read error, as it is one base from a much larger clone. The chain links TRBV6-2 or TRBV6-3 to TRBJ1-5, with D possibly TRBD1 on 6 matching bases. The germline V gene has CDR1 MNHEY and CDR2 SVGEGT. The CDR3 length is 17 residues. The CDR3 loop is CASSDSKRGTAWQPQHF. CDR3 nucleotide sequence: TGTGCCAGCAGTGACTCAAAAAGGGGGACTGCATGGCAGCCCCAGCATTTT.

For this clonotype: This likely stems from a read error, as it lies one base from a far larger clone. The chain is built from TRBV6-1 and TRBJ2-1; 9 bases fit TRBD1. There are 16 residues in the CDR3. In germline, CDR1 is MNHNS, CDR2 SASEGT. V shed 0 bases and J 10 bases; nucleotides not matched to a gene: 10. CDR3 nucleotide sequence: TGTGCCAGCAGTGAAGCCCCCGGGACAGGGCCGGGGGAGCAGTTCTTC. Translating it yields CASSEAPGTGPGEQFF.

By share of the sample, this clonotype is medium-sized. V gene TRBV5-1 combines with J gene TRBJ2-7; 7 nucleotides agree with TRBD1. There are 12 residues in the CDR3. Germline loops: CDR1 SGHRS, CDR2 YFSETQ. Trimming removed 4 bases from V and 6 bases from J; junction bases left unmatched: 4. The CDR3 region has the DNA TGCGCCAGCAGCCTGACAGGGTCCGAGCAGTACTTC. Amino acids: CASSLTGSEQYF. Full variable domain (remainder filled in from reference TRBV5-1 and TRBJ2-7): KAGVTQTPRYLIKTRGQQVTLSCSPISGHRSVSWYQQTPGQGLQFLFEYFSETQRNKGNFPGRFSGRQFSNSRSEMNVSTLELGDSALYLCASSLTGSEQYFGPGTRLTVT.

This chain joins TRBV6-1 and TRBJ1-3; possibly TRBD1 for D (6 bases). The CDR3 consists of 16 residues. The V gene lost 10 bases and the J gene lost 2 bases, with 21 bases spanning the gap. CDR1 and CDR2 (germline): MNHNS, SASEGT. In DNA, the CDR3 is TGTGCCAAGAGGGGGGGCTGGGGCGATGCTGGAAACACCATATATTTT. It is translated as CAKRGGWGDAGNTIYF.

This rearrangement joins TRBV3-1 to TRBJ2-7, with 7 bases identical to TRBD2. This CDR3 contains 16 residues. Per germline, CDR1 LGHDT and CDR2 YNNKEL (reference sequence). V shed 1 base and J 2 bases; nucleotides not matched to a gene: 8. CDR3 sequence: CASSQVRAGFAYEQYF. For the CDR3, the DNA is TGTGCCAGCAGCCAAGTCCGAGCGGGATTTGCCTACGAGCAGTACTTC.

This clonotype came up many times. The chain recombines TRBV28 with TRBJ1-3, with a possible D match to TRBD1 (6 bases). Trimming pared 6 bases from V and 1 base from J, leaving 10 bases between. This CDR3 is 14 amino acids long. Germline CDR1 and CDR2: MDHEN and SYDVKM. The CDR3 is CASRIRGSGNTIYF. Written as DNA, the CDR3 is TGTGCCAGCAGGATCAGGGGTTCTGGAAACACCATATATTTT.

This clonotype is termed medium-sized (0.01 to 0.1%). The gene calls are TRBV6-1 and TRBJ2-7; TRBD2 agrees at 7 bases. Germline V gene sequence: CDR1 MNHNS, CDR2 SASEGT. This CDR3 contains 15 residues. Losses at the gene ends were 2 bases for V and 1 base for J; bases not matched to a gene: 5. The CDR3 region is CASSESGEGSYEQYF. The DNA of the CDR3 is TGTGCCAGCAGTGAATCGGGGGAGGGTTCCTACGAGCAGTACTTC.

V gene TRBV28 combines with J gene TRBJ1-2; the match to TRBD1 covers 9 bases. The J segment lost 5 bases and the V segment lost 5 bases, leaving 24 bases of the junction unmatched. The length of the CDR3 is 20 residues. Germline V lookup: CDR1 MDHEN, CDR2 SYDVKM. The CDR3: CASSPQLFFGTGGSEYGYTF. The CDR3 bases are TGTGCCAGCAGTCCCCAGCTTTTCTTCGGTACAGGGGGCTCAGAATATGGCTACACCTTC.

The chain couples TRBV12-3 or TRBV12-4 to TRBJ2-4; TRBD1 matches at 7 bases. V gave up 6 bases and J gave up 5 bases; unmatched junction bases: 7. This CDR3 region has 14 residues. The CDR3 DNA reads TGTGCCAGCAGCCCCCGGACAGGAGAAAACATTCAGTACTTC. Amino acid sequence: CASSPRTGENIQYF.

A note on this clonotype: A far larger clone is only one base removed, so a read error is likely. The chain employs TRBV6-1 and TRBJ2-7; 13 bases are shared with TRBD2. This CDR3 has 16 amino acids. CDR1 MNHNS and CDR2 SASEGT come from the germline V gene. The CDR3 DNA sequence: TGTGCCAGCAGTGGCAAACTAGCGGGAGGGCCATACGAGCATTACTTC. Its translation: CASSGKLAGGPYEHYF.

This clonotype was seen repeatedly, ten times or more. The rearrangement uses TRBV7-6 and TRBJ1-2; D is undetermined. The CDR3 has 12 amino acids. Germline V gene lookup returns CDR1 SGHVS and CDR2 FNYEAQ. Trimming removed 4 bases at V and 8 bases at J, with 11 bases between. In nucleotides, the CDR3 is TGTGCCAGCAGCTCAGCGGATTTGGGCTACACCTTC. Amino acids: CASSSADLGYTF.

Many counts were recorded for this clonotype. V usage is TRBV7-9 and J usage is TRBJ2-7, with 13 nucleotides matching TRBD2. This CDR3 is 16 amino acids long. With V trimmed by 5 bases and J by 0 bases, 4 bases remained unmatched. Germline CDR1 and CDR2: SEHNR and FQNEAQ (reference sequence). The CDR3 region has the DNA TGTGCCAGCAGCCATGGGACTAGCGGGACCTCCTACGAGCAGTACTTC. It is translated as CASSHGTSGTSYEQYF.